The T cell receptor (beta chain) described here comes from a study of cytomegalovirus exposure and HLA in healthy donors (TCRdb year 2017). Some background on the complete study: An earlier analysis of approximately 550 of the donors reported 276 Gb of sequence data and roughly 100 million unique TCR beta sequences from around 200 million T cells. About 300 gigabases of sequencing data and tens of millions of unique TCR sequences were included in an early release covering several hundred HLA-typed donors. Of the roughly 400 genotyped donors, approximately 83% fell in the genetic ancestry cluster associated with self-reported Caucasian donors. The aim of the study was to test whether cataloging public T cell receptors could identify signatures of past pathogen exposure. The study profiled the T cell repertoires of under 700 subjects by immunosequencing and related them to cytomegalovirus serostatus. Besides the first cohort of 500 to 700 subjects, a separate validation cohort made up of 120 different subjects was used. To predict cytomegalovirus infection status, the study combined high-throughput TCR immunosequencing, statistical association of individual TCRs with disease status, and machine learning. In a later analysis, previously published TCR beta repertoires from some 640 donors were re-analyzed and high-resolution HLA genotyping was added so that TCR occurrence patterns could be studied. The later analysis used no new phenotypic data to find candidate immune exposures, relying instead on TCR beta sequences and their occurrence across donors. To decide whether each TCR beta V gene segment behaved as functional or pseudogenic, an earlier analysis of some 600 of the donors relied on high-throughput TCR beta sequencing. Donor age, sex, ethnicity and CMV serostatus were compiled together with the repertoire data. Genome-wide SNP genotypes for about three fifths of the roughly 670 donors were used in a later genetic analysis, which treated that subset as a discovery cohort. All discovery cohort repertoires had been generated using a single sequencing platform. HLA typing included class I and class II loci at four-digit resolution. The number of donors typed differed by locus, with about 629-630 for A, B, C, DRB1 and DQB1, around 560 for DQA1, some 570 for DPA1, and roughly 450 for DPB1. A handful of DR-DQ haplotypes were handled as single units for association and clustering because linkage in the cohort was strong. On average, roughly 250,000 unique TCR beta nucleotide sequences were sequenced per donor among 350 to 400 genotyped donors of the cohort, with roughly a sixth of those sequences being non-productive.

Note on this clone: Its binding antigen is unknown. The record has no base qualities; no much larger clone is one base away.

Broader findings and caveats from the paper: In this cohort, only TCR beta chains were sequenced, and detectable features were limited by the absence of alpha or paired-chain data. Linkage disequilibrium might explain the correlated functional status among segregating V segments, but an unknown experimental factor could not be ruled out. Because counts were too low, under 20 rarely observed V segments, including chromosome 9 orphons, were left out of the earlier analysis of approximately 500 of the donors. Most TCR sequences were seen in very few donors, while some public TCRs were found in many individuals. A few of the identified cytomegalovirus-associated TCR beta chains were confirmed in vitro to be specific for cytomegalovirus antigens. In a later genetic analysis, fewer N-insertions in productive TCRs were reported among donors in an Asian-associated ancestry cluster than the roughly 700-donor mean. A cluster of highly shared sequence variants was judged likely to represent a technical artifact of the sequencing pipeline. In a later analysis, HLA-associated TCR beta chains showed more clonal expansion and lower generation probabilities than non-associated chains that were equally common. The classifier was reported to diagnose cytomegalovirus status with high specificity and sensitivity in both the original cohort and the validation cohort. Several of the top co-occurrence clusters appeared to be linked to parvovirus B19, influenza, CMV and Epstein-Barr virus, according to a later analysis. Because HLA typing was unavailable for some donors at each locus, only the typed subset was used in association tests. A later analysis associated about 17,000 TCR beta sequences with specific HLA alleles at a false discovery rate of 0.05. An association between a missense DCLRE1C variant and V-gene and J-gene trimming of TCR beta chains was found in a later genetic analysis and replicated in an independent cohort. Strong co-occurrence of HLA alleles, especially DR and DQ, made assigning TCR associations to individual alleles difficult. A further reported finding was that TCR beta sequences accurately predicted the HLA-A and HLA-B alleles for most subjects in the first cohort. Presence/absence analyses assumed roughly uniform sequencing depth across donors, an assumption that may not hold. For the cohort, immune exposure information was limited to CMV serostatus. The study listed 164 TCR beta chains as associated with cytomegalovirus. An earlier analysis of 450 to 750 of the donors showed that most TCR beta V segments appeared in productive rearrangements either about 90% or about 30% of the time, which broadly matched IMGT annotations. The 87-base-pair reads could not distinguish some IMGT-functional V segments, including TRBV6-2 and TRBV6-3, so those segments were excluded. According to a later analysis, most CMV-associated TCR beta chains appeared to be HLA-restricted, and the HLA associations seemed to be driven largely by CMV exposure. According to the authors, the approach could potentially be generalized to other disease states and immunological phenotypes. A later analysis found that TCR association rates varied across HLA loci, with DRB1 alleles showing the most associated TCRs and HLA-C alleles the fewest.

The cohort was made up of under 800 healthy bone marrow donors. At the time of sampling, every cohort member was nominally healthy, though immune exposures that went unrecorded were likely present. The donor tested CMV seropositive and was one of the 289 seropositive cohort members. A peripheral blood sample was collected from each donor, and TCR beta sequencing was performed on peripheral blood mononuclear cells. The Qiagen DNeasy Blood Extraction Kit was used to extract genomic DNA from the blood cell samples. Library generation was performed with the immunoSEQ multiplex PCR assay. For the multiplex PCR, a mixture combining 60 forward primers for TCR Vbeta segments and 13 reverse primers for TCR Jbeta segments was used. The CDR3 region of rearranged TCR beta genes was amplified from genomic DNA by a multiplex PCR assay. The Illumina HiSeq System was used to sequence the amplified TCR beta libraries as 87-base-pair reads. In the paper's pipeline: A later analysis tallied tens of millions of unique TCR beta chains across the 650 to 750 repertoires, and about 10 million of those chains were shared by two or more donors. To remove PCR and sequencing errors, raw reads were error-corrected and collapsed into unique sequences using a nearest-neighbor algorithm that merged closely related sequences. CDR3 sequences were aligned to IMGT reference sequences to assign V, D and J gene segments. For a sequence to be retained, a match of at least six nucleotides was required to both a V gene segment and a J gene segment. Rearrangements were called productive when the CDR3 lacked stop codons and stayed in frame with V and J; all others were non-productive. CDR3 was defined by IMGT convention, running from the second conserved V-encoded cysteine to the conserved J-encoded phenylalanine. In an earlier analysis of roughly 580 of the donors, sequences lacking an unambiguous match to a single V gene segment were excluded. An earlier analysis of a few hundred of the donors classified V segments as functional when productive rearrangements were above 56.7% and as segregating when the standard deviation between donors was above 5%. To diagnose cytomegalovirus status from the catalog of TCR beta chain sequences, a statistical classification framework was built. A later analysis assigned V and J genes by comparing TCR nucleotide sequences with IMGT/GENE-DB human TR gene sequences. A later analysis assigned CDR3 sequences and most-parsimonious VDJ recombination scenarios with the TCRdist pipeline. In a later analysis, each TCR beta chain was defined by its CDR3 amino acid sequence together with its V-gene family, and reads lacking a unique V-gene family were excluded. In a later analysis, 500 to 700 highly shared, low-generation-probability nucleotide sequences were removed to address suspected cross-contamination and a sequencing artifact. In a later analysis, a clonal expansion index was calculated for each public chain from normalized within-repertoire ranks of inferred template counts. In a later analysis, generation probabilities were computed using a VDJ recombination model fitted to out-of-frame rearrangements, and the results were checked against IGoR. A later analysis scored TCR-TCR, TCR-HLA and TCR-CMV co-occurrence with hypergeometric tests, applying a repertoire-size bias correction to TCR pairs. To estimate false discovery rates, a later analysis permuted the HLA or CMV assignments 20 times. In a later analysis, co-occurring TCRs were grouped using DBSCAN, and TCRdist sequence similarity was added for clustering within HLA-allele-positive subsets. Repertoires with fewer than 30,000 or more than 120,000 public chains were left out of co-occurrence clustering, as were five repertoires with anomalous nucleotide sharing. The clones in this table, taken by TCRdb from immuneACCESS, are in-frame only. Not every clone is retained; where verified, under half of the shortfall comes from an unresolved V gene, and the cause of the rest is unknown. D and trimming were read from the DNA, whereas the V and J calls and clone size are those reported in that table. Recorded for this sample are some 120,000 clones; about three quarters of them occurred a single time. Roughly 12% of the sample belongs to the ten largest clones.

V loses 11 bases, J loses 2 bases, and the germline ends lie 16 bases apart. The CDR1 and CDR2 encoded by the germline V gene are MNHEY and SVGAGI. The CDR3 numbers 13 residues from cysteine through phenylalanine. The entry retains the CDR3 DNA only, 39 bases that are in frame from base 1. This sequence was found in a woman aged 40 to 49 in good health and CMV-seropositive. The chain employs TRBV6-5 and TRBJ2-7, with a tentative D gene TRBD2 over 6 matching bases. Input material: PBMCs. The CDR3 protein: CAAGGLGTYEQYF. The DNA sequence is TGTGCCGCCGGAGGGCTCGGAACCTACGAGCAGTACTTC.